This entry concerns a single T cell receptor beta chain. This record belongs to a study of CD8+CD57+ T cells in acquired aplastic anemia. The template for TCR beta VDJ and CDR3 sequence profiling was genomic DNA. TCRdb used MiXCR to reprocess the reads, holding one entry per CDR3 protein. The sample consists of some 170,000 distinct CDR3 sequences, around 48% of them appearing once. V gave up 6 bases and J gave up 8 bases; unmatched junction bases: 8. The CDR3 contains 15 residues. Germline-derived CDR1 and CDR2 are MNHNS and SASEGT. Patients chosen for sequencing had shown CD8+CD57+ cell expansion by flow cytometry.

V and J are TRBV6-1 and TRBJ1-6; 9 positions agree with TRBD1. Sequencing was carried out using sorted CD4+, CD8+, or CD8+CD57+ T cells (not recorded which) from PBMCs. This clonotype originated in a human donor with aplastic anemia. CDR3 sequence reads: CASSLWDRVDSPLHF. CDR3 sequence (DNA): TGTGCCAGCAGCCTGTGGGACAGGGTGGATTCACCCCTCCACTTT.